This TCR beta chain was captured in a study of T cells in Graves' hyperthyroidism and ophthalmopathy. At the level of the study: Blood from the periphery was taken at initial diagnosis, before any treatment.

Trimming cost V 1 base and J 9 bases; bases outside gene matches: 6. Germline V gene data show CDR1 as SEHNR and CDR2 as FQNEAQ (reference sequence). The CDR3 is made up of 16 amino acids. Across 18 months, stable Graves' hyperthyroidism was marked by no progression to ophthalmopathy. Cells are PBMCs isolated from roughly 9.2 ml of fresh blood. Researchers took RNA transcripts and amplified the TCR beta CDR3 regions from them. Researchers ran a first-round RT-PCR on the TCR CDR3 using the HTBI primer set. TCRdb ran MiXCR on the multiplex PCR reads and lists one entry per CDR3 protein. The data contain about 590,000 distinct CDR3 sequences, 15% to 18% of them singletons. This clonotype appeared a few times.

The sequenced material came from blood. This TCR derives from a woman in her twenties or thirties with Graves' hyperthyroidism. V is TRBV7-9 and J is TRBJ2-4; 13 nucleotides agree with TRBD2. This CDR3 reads CASSLGLAGGLVIQYF. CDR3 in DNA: TGTGCCAGCAGCTTAGGACTAGCGGGAGGACTTGTCATTCAGTACTTC.